Presented here are 30 T cell receptor beta chains from one specimen sequenced in a study of blood T cells in healthy people across ages. A second PCR, run for roughly 7 to 12 cycles, used a sample-barcoded 5' primer plus a J-beta primer mix. TCRdb called the 5' RACE reads again in MiXCR, with one record for every CDR3 protein. The data contain about 900,000 distinct CDR3 sequences, roughly 43% of them singletons. Material: blood. Receptor source: a man aged 30-40 years in good health.

This clonotype was picked up a small number of times. This sequence joins TRBV20-1 and TRBJ1-6; 7 bases align to TRBD1. The CDR3 extends over 16 amino acids. Trimming cost V 0 bases and J 8 bases; bases outside gene matches: 10. CDR1 is DFQATT and CDR2 is SNEGSKA in the germline V gene (reference sequence). In DNA form, the CDR3 reads TGCAGTGCTAGAGATCAGGCAGGGGGTTGGGATTCACCCCTCCACTTT. It yields the protein CSARDQAGGWDSPLHF.

CDR3 sequence (DNA): TGTGCCAGCAGGTCACCCGCCGGGACTAGCGGGGCTCTTTATGAGCAGTTCTTC. Translation: CASRSPAGTSGALYEQFF. The chain links TRBV12-3 or TRBV12-4 to TRBJ2-1; 13 bases match TRBD2. The V segment lost 6 bases and the J segment 8 bases; nucleotides outside the gene matches: 16. CDR3 length: 18 residues.

The chain recombines TRBV11-2 with TRBJ2-7; possibly TRBD1 for D (7 bases). Germline values: CDR1 SGHAT, CDR2 FQNNGV. The length of the CDR3 is 16 residues. Trimming cost V 5 bases and J 3 bases, with 20 bases left between them. This CDR3 reads CASSPLTGDLNYEQYF. CDR3 DNA: TGTGCCAGCAGCCCACTCACAGGGGACTTAAACTACGAGCAGTACTTC.

About this clonotype itself: The DNA is left out, because the CDR3 cannot be placed on it with certainty; the CDR3 is given as TCRdb lists it. The rearrangement links TRBV7-2 to TRBJ2-1; the DNA was not compared with TRBD1, the D call given in the table. Per the germline V gene, CDR1 is SGHTA and CDR2 is FQGNSA. The CDR3 sequence runs 13 residues, both termini included. The CDR3 sequence is CASSLFGEGARFF.

The gene calls are TRBV10-3 and TRBJ2-1; TRBD1 aligns across 7 bases. Trimming removed 8 bases from V and 4 bases from J; junction bases left unmatched: 5. CDR1 ENHRY and CDR2 SYGVKD come from the germline V gene. The CDR3 length is 13 residues. The DNA of the CDR3 is TGTGCCATCGGAAAACAGGGGTACAATGAGCAGTTCTTC. Its translation is CAIGKQGYNEQFF.

This chain joins TRBV28 and TRBJ2-3; either TRBD1 or TRBD2 may fit D (6 bases each). The length of the CDR3 is 15 residues. Trimming shortened V by 6 bases and J by 6 bases, and 19 bases separated the two germline ends. Germline assignment: CDR1 MDHEN and CDR2 SYDVKM. For the CDR3, the DNA is TGTGCCAGCAGCCCTCTGGGGGGCTTCGGGGATACGCAGTATTTT. Encoded protein: CASSPLGGFGDTQYF.

This clonotype was counted between two and nine times. The rearrangement uses TRBV4-3 and TRBJ2-3, with TRBD2 matching 7 bases. Germline V CDR1 and CDR2: LGHNA, YSLEER. The CDR3 sequence is 15 residues long. The trim removed 1 base at V and 5 bases at J, leaving 6 bases unmatched. The CDR3 region is CASSQGLAVLDTQYF. The CDR3 DNA sequence: TGCGCCAGCAGCCAAGGCCTAGCGGTATTAGATACGCAGTATTTT.

The DNA for the CDR3 is TGTGCCAGCAGTTACTCCCAAGGGGGCTTTGTGAACACTGAAGCTTTCTTT. Translating gives CASSYSQGGFVNTEAFF. The chain uses TRBV6-5 and TRBJ1-1, with 7 nucleotides matching TRBD1. This CDR3 spans 17 amino acids. Germline V CDR1 and CDR2: MNHEY, SVGAGI. J gave up 0 bases and V 0 bases, and 7 bases lay outside the gene matches.

The CDR3 DNA reads TGCAGTGCCCTGATGAACACTGAAGCTTTCTTT. Encoded protein: CSALMNTEAFF. This chain uses TRBV20-1 with TRBJ1-1; D not certain. The CDR3 loop spans 11 amino acids. CDR1 is DFQATT and CDR2 is SNEGSKA in the germline V gene (reference sequence). The V and J ends lost 6 bases and 0 bases respectively, with 5 bases between them.

Only a few counts were recorded for this clonotype. This chain joins TRBV4-1 and TRBJ2-1; 11 nucleotides line up with TRBD2. This CDR3 spans 15 amino acids. The ends lost 3 bases at V and 8 bases at J; junction bases unmatched: 6. Germline values: CDR1 MGHRA, CDR2 YSYEKL. CDR3 protein: CASSQDPGLADEQFF. In DNA form, the CDR3 reads TGCGCCAGCAGCCAGGACCCGGGACTAGCGGATGAGCAGTTCTTC.

V is TRBV7-2 and J is TRBJ2-2; the D gene could be TRBD1 or TRBD2 (6 bases each). Germline loops: CDR1 SGHTA, CDR2 FQGNSA. This CDR3 is built from 16 residues. With 3 bases removed from V and 0 bases from J, the gap between germline ends came to 11 bases. The CDR3 DNA reads TGTGCCAGCAGCTTTGTGGGGGGCCCGAACACCGGGGAGCTGTTTTTT. Its translation is CASSFVGGPNTGELFF. The full variable domain, completed using reference TRBV7-2 and TRBJ2-2, is GAGVSQSPSNKVTEKGKDVELRCDPISGHTALYWYRQSLGQGLEFLIYFQGNSAPDKSGLPSDRFSAERTGGSVSTLTIQRTQQEDSAVYLCASSFVGGPNTGELFFGEGSRLTVL.

This chain links TRBV20-1 with TRBJ2-7; the D gene is possibly TRBD2 (5 bases). Germline CDR1 DFQATT, CDR2 SNEGSKA (reference sequence). CDR3 size: 12 residues. The ends were cut back, 7 bases at V and 2 bases at J, with 12 bases in the middle. Here the CDR3 reads CSGGGYTYEQYF. CDR3 nucleotides: TGCAGTGGAGGAGGTTACACCTACGAGCAGTACTTC.

Regarding this clonotype: At one boundary the junction diverges from the germline segment, which might be a read error. The genes are TRBV20-1 and TRBJ1-2; TRBD1 is a possible D gene (6 bases). The CDR3 spans 15 residues. CDR1 and CDR2 from the germline V gene are DFQATT and SNEGSKA (reference sequence). The CDR3 bases are TGCAATGCTCCTAGACTGGGACAAGGGTTGAATGGCTACACCTTC. The encoded protein is CNAPRLGQGLNGYTF.

This clonotype was seen more than once but under ten times. The chain combines TRBV28 with TRBJ1-1, with unresolved D. The length of the CDR3 is 14 residues. Looked up from germline, CDR1 is MDHEN and CDR2 is SYDVKM. Trimming left V 2 bases short and J 0 bases short, with 7 bases between. CDR3 sequence reads: CASSLLRVNTEAFF. The CDR3 DNA sequence: TGTGCCAGCAGTTTACTCCGGGTGAACACTGAAGCTTTCTTT.

The rearrangement joins TRBV5-6 to TRBJ2-7, with D possibly matching TRBD1 (5 bases). From germline, CDR1 is SGHDT and CDR2 YYEEEE. V was shortened by 1 base and J by 3 bases, with 17 bases between the two germline ends. The CDR3 is 16 amino acids. The CDR3 is CASSLRQLNPYYEQYF. In nucleotides, the CDR3 is TGTGCCAGCAGCTTGCGACAGTTAAACCCCTACTACGAGCAGTACTTC.

This rearrangement joins TRBV4-1 to TRBJ2-1, with TRBD2 matching 11 bases. CDR1 is MGHRA, CDR2 YSYEKL, per germline. V trimming: 4 bases; J trimming: 9 bases; junction bases outside the gene matches: 11. CDR3 length: 16 residues. CDR3 sequence (DNA): TGCGCCAGCAGCCTAAGTCGGTCCGGACTAGCGGGTGAGCAGTTCTTC. Amino acid sequence: CASSLSRSGLAGEQFF.

The rearrangement joins TRBV7-2 to TRBJ2-7; TRBD2 matches at 10 bases. The CDR3 runs 15 residues. Germline values: CDR1 SGHTA, CDR2 FQGNSA. The V and J ends lost 1 base and 3 bases, in that order; junction bases with no gene match: 3. In DNA form, the CDR3 reads TGTGCCAGCAGCTTAGGGTGGACTAGCGGCTACGAGCAGTACTTC. As protein: CASSLGWTSGYEQYF.

The chain links TRBV10-3 to TRBJ1-1, with D perhaps TRBD1 (6 bases). Germline-derived CDR1 and CDR2 are ENHRY and SYGVKD. CDR3 length equals 15 residues. V shed 4 bases and J shed 2 bases, with 14 bases lying between them. In nucleotides, the CDR3 is TGTGCCATCAGTGCCTCGGACAGCTCAAACACTGAAGCTTTCTTT. Its translation: CAISASDSSNTEAFF.

This chain connects TRBV29-1 to TRBJ2-3; D unclear. Trimming stripped 6 bases from V and 3 bases from J, with 16 bases between. The CDR3 is 14 amino acids. Germline-derived CDR1 and CDR2 are SQVTM and ANQGSEA. CDR3 amino acids: CSVPRSGLTDTQYF. The CDR3 bases are TGCAGCGTCCCCCGAAGTGGGCTTACAGATACGCAGTATTTT.

The genes are TRBV7-2 and TRBJ1-1, with D tentatively TRBD1 (5 bases). V shed 6 bases and J shed 1 base, with 21 bases lying between them. The CDR3 is 17 amino acids. Looked up from germline, CDR1 is SGHTA and CDR2 is FQGNSA. The CDR3 region has the DNA TGTGCCAGCAGTTCGGGTGGGGGGAGAAGGGGGAACACTGAAGCTTTCTTT. This gives the protein CASSSGGGRRGNTEAFF.

CDR3 protein: CASSQDLGTPIQYF. For the CDR3, the DNA is TGTGCCAGCAGCCAAGATCTCGGGACCCCCATTCAGTACTTC. The chain couples TRBV4-2 to TRBJ2-4, with D possibly called TRBD1 or TRBD2 (5 bases each). The germline V and J ends were trimmed by 0 bases and 9 bases, with 12 bases remaining between them. Germline lookup yields CDR1 LGHNA and CDR2 YNFKEQ. CDR3 length: 14 residues.

The V gene is TRBV7-2, the J gene TRBJ2-3; D is possibly TRBD1 (7 bases). The CDR3 is 15 residues long. Germline CDR1 is SGHTA and CDR2 is FQGNSA. Trimming shortened V by 5 bases and J by 0 bases, and 12 bases separated the two germline ends. CDR3 DNA: TGTGCCAGCAGCGCGGGACAGTTTAGCACAGATACGCAGTATTTT. Translated: CASSAGQFSTDTQYF.

This sequence joins TRBV7-8 and TRBJ1-1; 12 bases line up with TRBD1. The CDR3 consists of 14 residues. Per germline, CDR1 SGHVS and CDR2 FQNEAQ. The V and J ends lost 5 bases and 6 bases, in that order; junction bases with no gene match: 4. The CDR3 is CASSRGQGASEAFF. CDR3 DNA sequence: TGTGCCAGCAGCCGGGGACAGGGGGCATCTGAAGCTTTCTTT.

The chain couples TRBV2 to TRBJ1-5; 9 bases are shared with TRBD1. Trimming removed 6 bases from V and 3 bases from J; junction bases left unmatched: 27. This CDR3 region has 22 residues. Germline CDR1 and CDR2: SNHLY and FYNNEI. CDR3: CASREGQGANVRLRSINQPQHF. CDR3 in DNA: TGTGCCAGCAGAGAGGGACAGGGCGCCAATGTTCGTCTCCGGTCCATCAATCAGCCCCAGCATTTT.

This clonotype has a handful of counts. This chain uses TRBV7-2 with TRBJ2-4; TRBD2 aligns across 10 bases. With V trimmed by 2 bases and J by 9 bases, 19 bases remained unmatched. The CDR3 totals 19 residues. Germline values: CDR1 SGHTA, CDR2 FQGNSA. This CDR3 is CASSLRSAAAGGLGSIQYF. CDR3 in DNA: TGTGCCAGCAGCTTACGATCGGCTGCAGCGGGGGGGTTGGGCAGCATTCAGTACTTC.

The table lists this clonotype with a few counts. The V gene is TRBV25-1, the J gene TRBJ2-1, with 11 bases lining up with TRBD2. The CDR3 totals 14 residues. CDR1 and CDR2 (germline): MGHDK, SYGVNS. Trimming took 6 bases from V and 9 from J; bases not matched to a gene: 7. CDR3 region: CASSVAGGPIEQFF. CDR3 sequence (DNA): TGTGCCAGCAGCGTAGCGGGGGGGCCCATTGAGCAGTTCTTC. The full variable domain, its missing parts supplied by reference TRBV25-1 and TRBJ2-1, is EADIYQTPRYLVIGTGKKITLECSQTMGHDKMYWYQQDPGMELHLIHYSYGVNSTEKGDLSSESTVSRIRTEHFPLTLESARPSHTSQYLCASSVAGGPIEQFFGPGTRLTVL.

This rearrangement joins TRBV30 to TRBJ2-5; the D gene is possibly TRBD1 (6 bases). The CDR3 consists of 11 residues. V gave up 5 bases and J gave up 6 bases, with 10 bases separating them. The germline gives CDR1 GTSNPN, CDR2 SVGIG (reference sequence). For the CDR3, the DNA is TGTGCCTGGGGGACAATGCAGACCCAGTACTTC. Its protein product is CAWGTMQTQYF.

The chain combines TRBV7-2 with TRBJ2-4, with TRBD2 matching over 12 bases. Germline loops: CDR1 SGHTA, CDR2 FQGNSA. V lost 3 bases to trimming and J lost 6 bases; unmatched junction nucleotides: 6. There are 16 residues in the CDR3. The CDR3 DNA reads TGTGCCAGCAGCTTCCTAGCGGGGGGGCTTGGAAACATTCAGTACTTC. Translated: CASSFLAGGLGNIQYF.

This clonotype was seen more than once but under ten times. This rearrangement joins TRBV11-2 to TRBJ2-3; weak D call: TRBD2 (6 bases). Germline V lookup: CDR1 SGHAT, CDR2 FQNNGV. V lost 2 bases, J lost 5 bases, and 11 bases lay in between. The CDR3 consists of 14 residues. The CDR3 DNA is TGTGCCAGCAGCTTAAGTAAGGGAGGAGATACGCAGTATTTT. This translates into CASSLSKGGDTQYF.

The chain carries TRBV18 and TRBJ2-7; 7 nucleotides align to TRBD1. Germline V lookup: CDR1 KGHSH, CDR2 LQKENI. The CDR3 has 14 residues. Unmatched junction bases numbered 0, after V lost 0 bases and J lost 1 base. The DNA of the CDR3 is TGTGCCAGCTCACCACCGGACAGGTCCTACGAGCAGTACTTC. It yields the protein CASSPPDRSYEQYF.